Below are 30 T cell receptor beta chains sequenced from a single sample in a study of graft-versus-host responses after intestinal transplantation. Sequencing used immunoSEQ multiplex PCR; TCRdb keeps in-frame clones, though not all of them. The sample yields more than 20,000 clones, 92% seen once. The source was PBMCs, collected around 37 weeks after intestinal transplant. The source is a human patient who received an intestinal transplant, so some T cells may come from the graft donor.

The chain recombines TRBV4-2 with TRBJ1-1; 8 bases agree with TRBD1. Germline loops: CDR1 LGHNA, CDR2 YNFKEQ. The CDR3 covers 16 residues. V gave up 2 bases and J gave up 1 base; unmatched junction bases: 6. This CDR3 is CASSQPRTGRNTEAFF. The CDR3 coding sequence is TGTGCCAGCAGCCAACCCCGGACAGGGAGGAACACTGAAGCTTTCTTT.

The chain links TRBV7-8 to TRBJ2-7; 8 bases are a match to TRBD2. Per germline, CDR1 SGHVS and CDR2 FQNEAQ. J was trimmed by 3 bases and V by 1 base; bases with no gene match: 5. The CDR3 contains 15 residues. The CDR3 loop is CASSLVTSGNYEQYF. CDR3 DNA: TGTGCCAGCAGCTTAGTAACTAGCGGCAACTACGAGCAGTACTTC.

The chain couples TRBV27 to TRBJ1-5; D might be TRBD1 (5 bases). This CDR3 has 13 amino acids. The ends were cut back, 6 bases at V and 7 bases at J, with 13 bases in the middle. CDR1 is MNHEY and CDR2 is SMNVEV in the germline V gene (reference sequence). The CDR3 DNA sequence: TGTGCCAGCAGCCATGGAGGGGACCAGCCCCAGCATTTT. This gives the protein CASSHGGDQPQHF.

As to this clone: Other DNA sequences within the sample encode an identical CDR3. The genes are TRBV5-1 and TRBJ2-7; TRBD2 matches at 7 bases. With V trimmed by 0 bases and J by 4 bases, 4 bases remained unmatched. In germline, CDR1 is SGHRS, CDR2 YFSETQ. This CDR3 has 14 amino acids. CDR3 sequence (DNA): TGCGCCAGCAGCTTGGCGGGTAGCGGGTACGAGCAGTACTTC. It translates to CASSLAGSGYEQYF. The whole variable domain, filled in from reference TRBV5-1 and TRBJ2-7, reads KAGVTQTPRYLIKTRGQQVTLSCSPISGHRSVSWYQQTPGQGLQFLFEYFSETQRNKGNFPGRFSGRQFSNSRSEMNVSTLELGDSALYLCASSLAGSGYEQYFGPGTRLTVT.

The CDR3 spells CASSVRPPQGAGTDTQYF. The CDR3 DNA follows: TGTGCCAGCAGCGTTCGCCCGCCACAGGGGGCTGGCACAGATACGCAGTATTTT. The V call is TRBV9, the J call TRBJ2-3; 9 positions match TRBD1. V lost 2 bases, J lost 1 base, and 11 bases stayed unmatched. The CDR3 covers 18 residues. Germline V lookup: CDR1 SGDLS, CDR2 YYNGEE.

The CDR3 is CASSLPSFLYSNQPQHF. CDR3 DNA: TGTGCCAGCAGTTTACCGTCCTTTTTATATAGCAATCAGCCCCAGCATTTT. This chain uses TRBV27 with TRBJ1-5; D ambiguous. Trimming took 2 bases from V and 0 from J, leaving 14 bases between them. The germline CDR1 and CDR2 sequences are MNHEY and SMNVEV (reference sequence). This CDR3 is built from 17 residues.

The chain couples TRBV5-1 to TRBJ2-3, with D unresolved. CDR1 is SGHRS, CDR2 YFSETQ, per germline. The CDR3 is 14 residues long. V was trimmed by 0 bases and J by 2 bases, leaving 7 bases between them. CDR3 sequence (DNA): TGCGCCAGCAGCTTGGCCCTAGTCACAGATACGCAGTATTTT. This translates into CASSLALVTDTQYF.

The J gene is TRBJ1-1, the V gene TRBV6-1; the D gene is possibly TRBD1 (6 bases). Germline values: CDR1 MNHNS, CDR2 SASEGT. Trimming left V 10 bases short and J 2 bases short, with 17 bases between. The CDR3 runs to 14 residues. CDR3 DNA sequence: TGTGCCACCCTGGGGGGCAGATTTAACACTGAAGCTTTCTTT. Protein: CATLGGRFNTEAFF.

This clone has just a few counts. V usage is TRBV9 and J usage is TRBJ2-7; 7 bases align to TRBD1. The germline gives CDR1 SGDLS, CDR2 YYNGEE. With 5 bases clipped from V and 3 bases from J, the junction kept 5 bases outside the gene matches. CDR3 length: 13 amino acids. CDR3 amino acids: CASSPRQGYEQYF. The DNA for the CDR3 is TGTGCCAGCAGTCCTCGACAGGGCTACGAGCAGTACTTC.

This chain connects TRBV19 to TRBJ1-2; 10 bases match TRBD1. J was trimmed by 4 bases and V by 4 bases; bases with no gene match: 3. The length of the CDR3 is 14 residues. Germline V gene sequence: CDR1 LNHDA, CDR2 SQIVND (reference sequence). The CDR3, as DNA: TGTGCCAGTAGTAGACAGGGGGCTTCCTATGGCTACACCTTC. Translation: CASSRQGASYGYTF.

The chain carries TRBV4-1 and TRBJ2-7; TRBD2 is a possible D gene (6 bases). CDR1 and CDR2 from the germline V gene are MGHRA and YSYEKL. This CDR3 comprises 19 residues. The V gene lost 1 base and the J gene lost 4 bases, with 26 bases spanning the gap. CDR3 coding DNA: TGCGCCAGCAGCCAAGTCTTTGTCGTCGGGGACTTACAGTGGTACGAGCAGTACTTC. Translation gives CASSQVFVVGDLQWYEQYF.

This clone occurred once. V usage is TRBV30 and J usage is TRBJ1-5; 9 bases map to TRBD1. Unmatched junction bases numbered 12, after V lost 5 bases and J lost 7 bases. CDR1 is GTSNPN and CDR2 is SVGIG in the germline V gene (reference sequence). This CDR3 has 15 residues. CDR3 protein: CAWGWGTGSEQPQHF. The CDR3 bases are TGTGCCTGGGGGTGGGGGACAGGGTCCGAGCAGCCCCAGCATTTT.

The chain combines TRBV9 with TRBJ1-1; D uncertain. Germline V gene sequence: CDR1 SGDLS, CDR2 YYNGEE. With 0 bases removed from V and 6 bases from J, the gap between germline ends came to 12 bases. The CDR3 consists of 14 residues. CDR3 residues: CASSVGAGSPEAFF. The CDR3 bases are TGTGCCAGCAGCGTAGGTGCGGGGTCCCCTGAAGCTTTCTTT.

This CDR3 is CASSLGRVGRTDTQYF. CDR3 nucleotides: TGTGCCAGCAGCTTAGGCCGGGTCGGGAGAACAGATACGCAGTATTTT. The rearrangement joins TRBV7-9 to TRBJ2-3; TRBD2 might be the D (6 bases). CDR1 and CDR2 from the germline V gene are SEHNR and FQNEAQ (reference sequence). The CDR3 spans 16 residues. Trimming took off 1 base at V and 3 bases at J, with 14 bases between the two ends.

The chain recombines TRBV10-3 with TRBJ1-1; maybe TRBD1 (6 bases). The CDR3 contains 16 residues. Trimming removed 0 bases at V and 0 bases at J, with 11 bases between. Looked up from germline, CDR1 is ENHRY and CDR2 is SYGVKD. The CDR3 spells CAISESPGDMNTEAFF. For the CDR3, the DNA is TGTGCCATCAGTGAGTCGCCAGGGGATATGAACACTGAAGCTTTCTTT.

The chain combines TRBV6-6 with TRBJ1-1; 7 positions match TRBD1. J was trimmed by 3 bases and V by 6 bases; bases with no gene match: 10. Germline V CDR1 and CDR2: MNHNY, SVGAGI (reference sequence). The CDR3 loop spans 15 amino acids. The CDR3 is CASRTPGGEDTEAFF. DNA for the CDR3: TGTGCCAGCAGGACCCCAGGGGGTGAGGACACTGAAGCTTTCTTT.

J is TRBJ1-2 and V is TRBV9, with 7 bases lining up with TRBD1. Germline assignment: CDR1 SGDLS and CDR2 YYNGEE. V trimming: 4 bases; J trimming: 2 bases; junction bases outside the gene matches: 8. This CDR3 spans 15 amino acids. The CDR3 nucleotides read TGTGCCAGCAGCAACTCCAGGGGGTCAAACTATGGCTACACCTTC. Its translation is CASSNSRGSNYGYTF.

V and J are TRBV19 and TRBJ2-7; D is perhaps TRBD1 (6 bases). Germline V gives CDR1 LNHDA, CDR2 SQIVND (reference sequence). The V end was cut by 5 bases, the J end by 3 bases, with 11 bases between. The CDR3 is made up of 13 amino acids. CDR3: CASSGGWGYEQYF. The DNA for the CDR3 is TGTGCCAGTAGTGGGGGCTGGGGCTACGAGCAGTACTTC.

CDR3: CASSLDPLDRDYGYTF. The CDR3 DNA reads TGTGCCAGCAGCTTAGATCCCCTGGACAGGGACTATGGCTACACCTTC. This chain links TRBV7-8 with TRBJ1-2; 8 positions match TRBD1. The germline V gene encodes CDR1 SGHVS and CDR2 FQNEAQ. V was pared by 1 base and J by 3 bases, with 7 bases of the junction left unmatched. CDR3 length equals 16 residues.

The chain couples TRBV7-9 to TRBJ2-6, with 11 bases matching TRBD1. Trimming at V came to 4 bases and at J to 2 bases, leaving 7 bases not matched to a gene. The germline V gene has CDR1 SEHNR and CDR2 FQNEAQ (reference sequence). This CDR3 spans 18 amino acids. The CDR3 region has the DNA TGTGCCAGCAGCTCATACCGGGACAGGGGGACTGGGGCCAACGTCCTGACTTTC. Its protein product is CASSSYRDRGTGANVLTF. Using reference TRBV7-9 and TRBJ2-6 for the parts outside the CDR3, the full variable domain is DTGVSQNPRHKITKRGQNVTFRCDPISEHNRLYWYRQTLGQGPEFLTYFQNEAQLEKSRLLSDRFSAERPKGSFSTLEIQRTEQGDSAMYLCASSSYRDRGTGANVLTFGAGSRLTVL.

The chain recombines TRBV5-1 with TRBJ1-6, with TRBD1 as a possible D gene (5 bases). CDR1 is SGHRS and CDR2 is YFSETQ in the germline V gene. The CDR3 length is 16 residues. V shed 0 bases and J shed 3 bases, with 10 bases lying between them. The CDR3 region has the DNA TGCGCCAGCAGCTTGGAAACAGGAAACTATAATTCACCCCTCCACTTT. Its translation: CASSLETGNYNSPLHF.

V and J are TRBV5-1 and TRBJ1-2, with D tentatively TRBD1 (5 bases). Trimming stripped 0 bases from V and 4 bases from J, with 7 bases between. Germline CDR1 is SGHRS and CDR2 is YFSETQ. This CDR3 comprises 13 residues. CDR3 region: CASSLGQFYGYTF. Written as DNA, the CDR3 is TGCGCCAGCAGCTTGGGACAGTTCTATGGCTACACCTTC.

This chain links TRBV27 with TRBJ2-3; unclear D gene. Germline V gene data show CDR1 as MNHEY and CDR2 as SMNVEV (reference sequence). V was pared by 6 bases and J by 2 bases, with 6 bases between. CDR3 length equals 12 residues. The CDR3: CASRSDTDTQYF. The DNA for the CDR3 is TGTGCCAGCAGATCCGACACAGATACGCAGTATTTT.

The chain links TRBV7-9 to TRBJ1-2; D uncertain. The V end lost 1 base, the J end lost 12 bases, and 21 bases lay between the germline ends. Germline CDR1 SEHNR, CDR2 FQNEAQ (reference sequence). The CDR3 totals 15 residues. In DNA form, the CDR3 reads TGTGCCAGCAGCTTAGTGCGGCAGACAAAGGCTCTGCACACCTTC. It encodes CASSLVRQTKALHTF.

V is TRBV4-1 and J is TRBJ2-2; TRBD2 matches at 13 bases. V trimming: 1 base; J trimming: 5 bases; junction bases outside the gene matches: 7. Germline V gene sequence: CDR1 MGHRA, CDR2 YSYEKL. The CDR3 loop spans 18 amino acids. CDR3 amino acids: CASSQVPRLAGGTGELFF. CDR3 nucleotide sequence: TGCGCCAGCAGCCAAGTCCCGCGACTAGCGGGAGGAACCGGGGAGCTGTTTTTT.

The CDR3 DNA reads as TGTGCCACCAGCAGAGGAGAGAACGAGCAGTACTTC. It specifies CATSRGENEQYF. The V gene is TRBV15, the J gene TRBJ2-5; D is uncertain. The assigned J gene may be wrong: the sequence end matches TRBJ2-7 better. Looked up from germline, CDR1 is LNHNV and CDR2 is YYDKDF (reference sequence). This CDR3 is 12 amino acids long.

CDR3 sequence (DNA): TGCGCCAGCAGCTTGGCAAGCGGGAGGTCTTTTGCAGAGACCCAGTACTTC. It yields the protein CASSLASGRSFAETQYF. V gene TRBV5-1 combines with J gene TRBJ2-5, with TRBD2 matching 9 bases. The CDR3 loop spans 17 amino acids. Germline CDR1 is SGHRS and CDR2 is YFSETQ. Trimming cost V 0 bases and J 4 bases; bases outside gene matches: 10. Supplemented by reference TRBV5-1 and TRBJ2-5, the full variable domain reads KAGVTQTPRYLIKTRGQQVTLSCSPISGHRSVSWYQQTPGQGLQFLFEYFSETQRNKGNFPGRFSGRQFSNSRSEMNVSTLELGDSALYLCASSLASGRSFAETQYFGPGTRLLVL.

The CDR3 DNA is TGTGCCAGCAGCCTCCCGACTAGCGGCTACGAGCAGTACTTC. It encodes CASSLPTSGYEQYF. The chain employs TRBV7-2 and TRBJ2-7; 9 nucleotides match TRBD2. Germline CDR1 SGHTA, CDR2 FQGNSA. This CDR3 has 14 residues. V was pared by 5 bases and J by 3 bases, with 5 bases of the junction left unmatched. The complete variable domain, with remaining parts taken from reference TRBV7-2 and TRBJ2-7, reads GAGVSQSPSNKVTEKGKDVELRCDPISGHTALYWYRQSLGQGLEFLIYFQGNSAPDKSGLPSDRFSAERTGGSVSTLTIQRTQQEDSAVYLCASSLPTSGYEQYFGPGTRLTVT.

This clone was recorded once. V usage is TRBV19 and J usage is TRBJ2-5; D is unresolved. The end of the DNA aligns better with TRBJ2-7, so the J call may be wrong. The CDR3 contains 17 residues. Germline V lookup: CDR1 LNHDA, CDR2 SQIVND (reference sequence). The CDR3 region is CASSSRSSAWSSYEQYF. The CDR3 coding sequence is TGTGCCAGTAGTTCCCGTTCCTCGGCCTGGAGCTCCTACGAGCAGTACTTC.

The gene calls are TRBV9 and TRBJ2-1; 10 bases fit TRBD2. With V trimmed by 0 bases and J by 8 bases, 5 bases remained unmatched. Germline V gives CDR1 SGDLS, CDR2 YYNGEE. This CDR3 contains 15 residues. The CDR3 here is CASSVGASGSYEQFF. Here the CDR3 DNA reads TGTGCCAGCAGCGTAGGGGCTAGCGGGAGCTATGAGCAGTTCTTC.